The 10 T cell receptor beta chains below were found in one sample sequenced in a study of blood T cell repertoires in COVID-19. Profiled with immunoSEQ multiplex PCR; TCRdb holds only in-frame clones, not every one. In the table there are 40,000 to 50,000 clones, 80% to 90% of which are singletons. Material: peripheral blood. These receptors were taken from a human donor in a cohort sampled during active COVID-19.

This clone was seen a single time. The rearrangement joins TRBV10-1 to TRBJ2-1; TRBD2 agrees at 8 bases. Trimming took 4 bases from V and 1 from J; bases not matched to a gene: 3. The germline CDR1 and CDR2 sequences are WNHNN and SYGVQD (reference sequence). The CDR3 totals 15 residues. The CDR3 DNA is TGCGCCAGCAGTGGCGGGGGGACATCCTACAATGAGCAGTTCTTC. It specifies CASSGGGTSYNEQFF.

The CDR3: CASSPGQGDYEQYF. CDR3 nucleotides: TGTGCCAGCAGTCCGGGGCAGGGGGACTACGAGCAGTACTTC. V is TRBV28 and J is TRBJ2-7; 7 bases line up with TRBD1. Germline CDR1 MDHEN, CDR2 SYDVKM. V dropped 5 bases and J dropped 3; count of bases not matched to a gene: 7. The CDR3 runs to 14 residues.

The chain links TRBV30 to TRBJ2-1; maybe TRBD2 (5 bases). Germline V CDR1 and CDR2: GTSNPN, SVGIG (reference sequence). V dropped 4 bases and J dropped 6 bases, with 7 bases sitting between them. The CDR3 is made up of 11 amino acids. CDR3 sequence reads: CAWTDFNEQFF. The CDR3 DNA follows: TGTGCCTGGACGGACTTCAATGAGCAGTTCTTC.

This rearrangement joins TRBV5-1 to TRBJ2-7; D remains ambiguous. Germline V gene data show CDR1 as SGHRS and CDR2 as YFSETQ. The CDR3 is 12 residues long. V was clipped by 0 bases and J by 3 bases, with 4 bases between them. CDR3 sequence (DNA): TGCGCCAGCAGCTTGGACGGCTACGAGCAGTACTTC. This encodes CASSLDGYEQYF.

The chain carries TRBV9 and TRBJ1-1; D is ambiguous. CDR1 is SGDLS and CDR2 is YYNGEE in the germline V gene. V dropped 0 bases and J dropped 4 bases, with 7 bases sitting between them. The CDR3 is 13 residues long. CDR3 bases: TGTGCCAGCAGCGTAGCCGGGAGCACTGAAGCTTTCTTT. This encodes CASSVAGSTEAFF.

V and J are TRBV12-5 and TRBJ1-3, with D unclear. In germline, CDR1 is LGHNT, CDR2 FRNRAP. This CDR3 spans 12 amino acids. Trimming shortened V by 6 bases and J by 5 bases, and 8 bases separated the two germline ends. This chain's CDR3 is CASGQDRNTIYF. In DNA, the CDR3 is TGTGCTAGTGGACAAGATCGAAACACCATATATTTT. The entire variable domain, with the rest obtained from reference TRBV12-5 and TRBJ1-3, is as follows: DARVTQTPRHKVTEMGQEVTMRCQPILGHNTVFWYRQTMMQGLELLAYFRNRAPLDDSGMPKDRFSAEMPDATLATLKIQPSEPRDSAVYFCASGQDRNTIYFGEGSWLTVV.

The chain employs TRBV13 and TRBJ1-1; TRBD1 agrees at 9 bases. The CDR3 loop spans 16 amino acids. Germline CDR1 reads PRHDT; CDR2 reads FYEKMQ (reference sequence). Trimming removed 4 bases from V and 3 bases from J; junction bases left unmatched: 9. The CDR3 is CASSSALTGGDTEAFF. DNA of the CDR3: TGTGCCAGCAGCTCCGCCCTGACAGGGGGGGACACTGAAGCTTTCTTT. The entire variable domain, with the rest obtained from reference TRBV13 and TRBJ1-1, is as follows: AAGVIQSPRHLIKEKRETATLKCYPIPRHDTVYWYQQGPGQDPQFLISFYEKMQSDKGSIPDRFSAQQFSDYHSELNMSSLELGDSALYFCASSSALTGGDTEAFFGQGTRLTVV.

The chain joins TRBV6-4 to TRBJ1-4; a weak D match, TRBD1 (5 bases). The germline V gene has CDR1 MRHNA and CDR2 SNTAGT. The CDR3 consists of 14 residues. V was clipped by 11 bases and J by 5 bases, with 18 bases between them. The CDR3 DNA reads as TGTGCCGGGCGCGGGGACGGAATAAATGAAAAACTGTTTTTT. Its protein product is CAGRGDGINEKLFF.

The chain is built from TRBV5-4 and TRBJ2-5; TRBD1 agrees at 8 bases. CDR1 is SGHNT, CDR2 YYREEE, per germline (reference sequence). Trimming took 4 bases from V and 4 from J; bases not matched to a gene: 3. CDR3 length equals 13 residues. CDR3: CASSRDRRETQYF. The CDR3 nucleotides are TGTGCCAGCAGCAGGGACAGGCGAGAGACCCAGTACTTC.

The gene calls are TRBV14 and TRBJ2-1, with 7 bases lining up with TRBD2. Trimming cost V 0 bases and J 4 bases; bases outside gene matches: 6. CDR1 and CDR2 from the germline V gene are SGHDN and FVKESK. There are 16 residues in the CDR3. CDR3 nucleotides: TGTGCCAGCAGCCAAGATTCAGCGGGGACTTACAATGAGCAGTTCTTC. Its translation: CASSQDSAGTYNEQFF.